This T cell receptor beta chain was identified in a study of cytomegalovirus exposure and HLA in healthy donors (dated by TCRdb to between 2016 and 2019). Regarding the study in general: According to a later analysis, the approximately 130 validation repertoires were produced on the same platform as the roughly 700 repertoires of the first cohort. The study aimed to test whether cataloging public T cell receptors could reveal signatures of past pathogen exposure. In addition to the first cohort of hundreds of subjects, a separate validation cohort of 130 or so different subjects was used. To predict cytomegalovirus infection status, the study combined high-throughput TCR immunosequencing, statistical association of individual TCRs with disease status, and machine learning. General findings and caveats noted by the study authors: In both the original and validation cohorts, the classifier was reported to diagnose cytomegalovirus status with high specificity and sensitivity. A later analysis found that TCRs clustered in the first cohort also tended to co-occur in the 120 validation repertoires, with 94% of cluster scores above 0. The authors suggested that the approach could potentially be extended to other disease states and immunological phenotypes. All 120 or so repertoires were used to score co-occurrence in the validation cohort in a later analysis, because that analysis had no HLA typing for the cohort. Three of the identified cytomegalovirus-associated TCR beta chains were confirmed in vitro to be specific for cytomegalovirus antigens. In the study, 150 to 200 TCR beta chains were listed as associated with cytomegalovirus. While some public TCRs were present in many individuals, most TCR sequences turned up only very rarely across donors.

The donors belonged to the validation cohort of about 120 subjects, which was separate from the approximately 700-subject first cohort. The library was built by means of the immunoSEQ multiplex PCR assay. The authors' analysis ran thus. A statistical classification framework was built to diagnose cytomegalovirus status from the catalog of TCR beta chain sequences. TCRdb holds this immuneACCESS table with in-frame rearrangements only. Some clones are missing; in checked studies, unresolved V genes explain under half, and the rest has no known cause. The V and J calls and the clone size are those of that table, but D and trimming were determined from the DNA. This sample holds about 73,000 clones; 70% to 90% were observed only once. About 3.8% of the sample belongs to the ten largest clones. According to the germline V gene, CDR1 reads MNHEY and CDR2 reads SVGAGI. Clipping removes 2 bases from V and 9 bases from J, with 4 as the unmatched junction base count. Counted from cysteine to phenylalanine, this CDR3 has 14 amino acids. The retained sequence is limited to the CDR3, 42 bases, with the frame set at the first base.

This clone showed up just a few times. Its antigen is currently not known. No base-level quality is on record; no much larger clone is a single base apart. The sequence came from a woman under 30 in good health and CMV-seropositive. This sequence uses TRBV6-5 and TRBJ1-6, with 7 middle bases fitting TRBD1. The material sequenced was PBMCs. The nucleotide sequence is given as TGTGCCAGCAGTTACGAGGGGGCCAGTTCACCCCTCCACTTT. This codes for CASSYEGASSPLHF.